The 14 T cell receptor beta chains presented below share a single source sample, sequenced in a study of shared clonotypes between healthy human individuals. Sequenced by immunoSEQ multiplex PCR; TCRdb stores in-frame clones only, minus some. The sample records about 2.2 million clones, just over 90% being singletons. Positively selected for CCR7, the CD45RO-negative cells used as naive CD8 cells excluded terminally differentiated effector memory CD45RA+ cells. The sample was naive CD8+ T cells from PBMCs. The source of these receptors is a man between 18 and 35 years old in good health. Some clones in this sample may be carry-over from other donors' samples.

Only one count was recorded for this clone. The J gene is TRBJ2-5, the V gene TRBV7-9; no definite D call. This CDR3 comprises 14 residues. Germline V gives CDR1 SEHNR, CDR2 FQNEAQ (reference sequence). V shed 3 bases and J shed 4 bases, with 12 bases lying between them. The CDR3 region has the DNA TGTGCCAGCAGCTTGACGAATAATATAGAGACCCAGTACTTC. This translates into CASSLTNNIETQYF.

This chain links TRBV19 with TRBJ2-4; D perhaps matches TRBD2 (7 bases). Germline assignment: CDR1 LNHDA and CDR2 SQIVND (reference sequence). The V gene lost 4 bases and the J gene lost 7 bases, with 20 bases spanning the gap. This CDR3 is 16 amino acids long. The CDR3 region is CASSRNGGLAGNIQYF. For the CDR3, the DNA is TGTGCCAGTAGTAGAAACGGGGGGCTAGCTGGCAACATTCAGTACTTC.

This clone was detected once. This chain links TRBV5-1 with TRBJ2-1; D unclear. Germline V CDR1 and CDR2: SGHRS, YFSETQ. V lost 0 bases, J lost 8 bases, and 9 bases lay in between. This CDR3 contains 13 residues. DNA for the CDR3: TGCGCCAGCAGCTTGGGCTTCGGCGATGAGCAGTTCTTC. It translates to CASSLGFGDEQFF.

The genes are TRBV10-3 and TRBJ2-7; 9 bases map to TRBD1. J gave up 5 bases and V 4 bases, and 6 bases lay outside the gene matches. The CDR3 consists of 14 residues. The germline CDR1 and CDR2 sequences are ENHRY and SYGVKD. The CDR3 DNA reads TGTGCCATCAGTGGGGAGGGACAGGGCCACGAGCAGTACTTC. It translates to CAISGEGQGHEQYF.

The chain joins TRBV19 to TRBJ2-7; TRBD2 aligns across 12 bases. Germline V CDR1 and CDR2: LNHDA, SQIVND (reference sequence). V lost 5 bases to trimming and J lost 6 bases; unmatched junction nucleotides: 11. CDR3 length: 16 residues. CDR3 sequence reads: CASSPRRTSGITEQYF. As DNA, the CDR3 is TGTGCCAGTAGTCCTAGACGGACTAGCGGGATTACCGAGCAGTACTTC.

The chain couples TRBV7-9 to TRBJ2-1; D unresolved. V lost 4 bases to trimming and J lost 6 bases, with 7 bases between them. Germline CDR1 and CDR2: SEHNR and FQNEAQ (reference sequence). The CDR3 consists of 12 residues. Here the CDR3 reads CASSSRTNEQFF. The CDR3 DNA reads as TGTGCCAGCAGCTCCCGAACCAATGAGCAGTTCTTC.

The V gene is TRBV28, the J gene TRBJ1-2, with no clear D. Deletions cut 1 base from V and 8 bases from J, with 17 bases between. CDR1 and CDR2 from the germline V gene are MDHEN and SYDVKM. The CDR3 loop spans 15 amino acids. DNA for the CDR3: TGTGCCAGCAGTTTATTTGGCGTTGAGCCGGGAGGCTACACCTTC. Protein product: CASSLFGVEPGGYTF.

The chain combines TRBV11-2 with TRBJ1-4; 9 bases are shared with TRBD1. The CDR3 has 17 residues. The junction had 9 bases not matched to a gene; V was cut back by 3 bases and J by 4 bases. CDR1 SGHAT and CDR2 FQNNGV come from the germline V gene. The CDR3 protein is CASSLTGQGTFNEKLFF. CDR3 coding DNA: TGTGCCAGCAGCTTGACGGGACAGGGAACCTTTAATGAAAAACTGTTTTTT.

Concerning this clone: The sample has other DNA sequences that encode this CDR3 too. The chain links TRBV28 to TRBJ1-1; a weak D match, TRBD1 (5 bases). In germline, CDR1 is MDHEN, CDR2 SYDVKM. The CDR3 length is 14 residues. Trimming left V 3 bases short and J 0 bases short, with 8 bases between. The chain's CDR3 is CASSFRGLNTEAFF. The CDR3 DNA is TGTGCCAGCAGTTTTAGGGGACTGAACACTGAAGCTTTCTTT.

This chain links TRBV15 with TRBJ2-7; TRBD2 aligns across 12 bases. Per the germline V gene, CDR1 is LNHNV and CDR2 is YYDKDF (reference sequence). V was clipped by 5 bases and J by 8 bases; unmatched bases: 13. CDR3 length: 16 residues. The CDR3 is CATSGTKGTSGPKQYF. CDR3 coding DNA: TGTGCCACCAGCGGAACTAAGGGGACTAGCGGGCCTAAGCAGTACTTC.

J is TRBJ2-1 and V is TRBV9; TRBD2 is a possible D gene (6 bases). The germline gives CDR1 SGDLS, CDR2 YYNGEE. The CDR3 spans 19 residues. The germline V and J ends were trimmed by 3 bases and 0 bases, with 22 bases remaining between them. DNA for the CDR3: TGTGCCAGCAGCGACAGGCGGGACGGGTGGCGGAGCTCCTACAATGAGCAGTTCTTC. Its protein is CASSDRRDGWRSSYNEQFF.

The gene calls are TRBV27 and TRBJ2-1, with 9 bases that match TRBD2. Germline V lookup: CDR1 MNHEY, CDR2 SMNVEV (reference sequence). CDR3 length: 13 amino acids. Trimming took 4 bases from V and 9 from J; bases not matched to a gene: 4. CDR3 in DNA: TGTGCCAGCAGTTCCGGACTAGCGTTTGAGCAGTTCTTC. Its translation is CASSSGLAFEQFF.

This clone was counted a single time. V is TRBV5-8 and J is TRBJ1-2; D might be TRBD1 (5 bases). The germline gives CDR1 SGHTS, CDR2 YDEGEE. The V end lost 6 bases, the J end lost 6 bases, and 18 bases lay between the germline ends. The CDR3 sequence is 14 residues long. CDR3 nucleotides: TGTGCCAGCATCCCGGGCCGGGGCGTTCATGGCTACACCTTC. The encoded protein is CASIPGRGVHGYTF. The full variable domain, completed using reference TRBV5-8 and TRBJ1-2, is EAGVTQSPTHLIKTRGQQATLRCSPISGHTSVYWYQQALGLGLQFLLWYDEGEERNRGNFPPRFSGRQFPNYSSELNVNALELEDSALYLCASIPGRGVHGYTFGSGTRLTVV.

This chain joins TRBV27 and TRBJ1-2; TRBD1 is a possible D gene (6 bases). CDR3 length equals 13 residues. CDR1 MNHEY and CDR2 SMNVEV come from the germline V gene (reference sequence). Trimming removed 5 bases from V and 8 bases from J, with 15 bases in between. CDR3 in DNA: TGTGCCAGCAGTCCTAGGGGGAGCTGGGGCTACACCTTC. Translating gives CASSPRGSWGYTF.